This T cell receptor (beta chain) is drawn from a study of cytomegalovirus exposure and HLA in healthy donors. Whole-study findings and limits: Whilst most TCR sequences proved rare, a subset of public TCRs occurred across many donors. High sensitivity and specificity were reportedly achieved when the classifier diagnosed cytomegalovirus status. The TCR clusters that emerged in the first cohort tended, a later analysis found, to co-occur in the 110 or so validation repertoires.

The data were produced by immunoSEQ multiplex PCR, yet TCRdb's version contains in-frame clones alone and is incomplete. This table has about 120,000 clones, 88% appearing once. The CDR3 is 12 amino acids. Germline V gives CDR1 SNHLY, CDR2 FYNNEI. V shed 4 bases and J shed 0 bases, with 3 bases lying between them. In regard to this clone: Its target is unknown.

Sequencing was carried out using PBMCs. The chain uses TRBV2 and TRBJ1-2; no reliable D call. This TCR was recovered from a man aged 18 to 29 in good health and CMV-seronegative. The CDR3 spells CASSASNYGYTF. DNA for the CDR3: TGTGCCAGCAGTGCATCTAACTATGGCTACACCTTC.